A single T cell receptor (beta chain) is shown here with its context. What it binds is unknown. This entry belongs to a study of cytomegalovirus exposure and HLA in healthy donors. On the study more broadly: An earlier analysis found some 100 million unique TCR beta sequences from around 180 million T cells. Overall study results and limits: By a later analysis, the bulk of CMV-associated TCR beta chains appeared HLA-restricted.

Both 60 Vbeta primers and 13 Jbeta primers went into the PCR. TCRdb's copy holds only in-frame clones and misses some; the assay was immunoSEQ multiplex PCR. The sample includes some 120,000 clones, 75% to 85% of them seen just once. The germline gives CDR1 SGHNT, CDR2 YYREEE (reference sequence). This CDR3 comprises 13 residues. The V and J ends lost 0 bases and 2 bases respectively, with 5 bases between them. Sequenced material: PBMCs. This clonotype was obtained from a man aged 25-45 years in good health and CMV-seronegative. The rearrangement uses TRBV5-4 and TRBJ1-2; D uncertain. The CDR3 DNA follows: TGTGCCAGCAGCTTGGCGGGAAACTATGGCTACACCTTC. Translating gives CASSLAGNYGYTF.